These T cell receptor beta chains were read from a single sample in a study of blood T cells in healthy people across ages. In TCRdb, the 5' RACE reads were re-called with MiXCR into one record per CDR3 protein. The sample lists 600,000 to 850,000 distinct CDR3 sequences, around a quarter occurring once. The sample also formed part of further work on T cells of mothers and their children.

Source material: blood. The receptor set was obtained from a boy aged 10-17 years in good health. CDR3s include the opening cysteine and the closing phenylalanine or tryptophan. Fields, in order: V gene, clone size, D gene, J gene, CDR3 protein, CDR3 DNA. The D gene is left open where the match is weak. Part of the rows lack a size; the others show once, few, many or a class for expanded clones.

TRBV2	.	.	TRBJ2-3	CASSDDSITDTQYF	TGTGCCAGCAGTGACGACAGCATCACAGATACGCAGTATTTT
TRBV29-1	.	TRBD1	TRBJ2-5	CSVEKDREEQETQYF	TGCAGCGTTGAAAAGGACAGGGAGGAGCAAGAGACCCAGTACTTC
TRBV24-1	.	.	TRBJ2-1	CATSDTTRGASSYNEQFF	TGTGCCACCAGTGACACTACCAGGGGGGCCAGCTCCTACAATGAGCAGTTCTTC
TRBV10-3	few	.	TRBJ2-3	CAILDRGSTDTQYF	TGTGCCATCCTCGACCGGGGGAGCACAGATACGCAGTATTTT
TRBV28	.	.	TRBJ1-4	CASSGTSRSGNEKLFF	TGTGCCAGCAGTGGGACTTCCCGGAGTGGTAATGAAAAACTGTTTTTT
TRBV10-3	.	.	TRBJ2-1	CAISESNVGFRTDEQFF	TGTGCCATCAGTGAGTCGAACGTAGGGTTTCGCACAGATGAGCAGTTCTTC
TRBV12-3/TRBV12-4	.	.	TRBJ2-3	CASSSPSRGTDTQYF	TGTGCCAGCAGTTCGCCCTCCAGGGGCACAGATACGCAGTATTTT
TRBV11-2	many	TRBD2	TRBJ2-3	CASSLAGTDTQYF	TGTGCCAGCAGTCTAGCGGGGACAGATACGCAGTATTTT
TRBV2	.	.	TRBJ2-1	CANLFPAGEQFF	TGTGCCAACCTCTTCCCGGCGGGTGAGCAGTTCTTC
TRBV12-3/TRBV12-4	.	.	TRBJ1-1	CASSLAGLLNTEAFF	TGTGCCAGCAGTTTAGCCGGATTATTGAACACTGAAGCTTTCTTT
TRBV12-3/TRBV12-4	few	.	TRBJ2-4	CASMERIVKNIQYF	TGTGCCAGCATGGAGAGGATAGTTAAAAACATTCAGTACTTC
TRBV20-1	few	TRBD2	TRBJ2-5	CSARGRERGGGEAQYF	TGCAGTGCTAGAGGAAGGGAGCGGGGGGGCGGAGAGGCCCAGTACTTC
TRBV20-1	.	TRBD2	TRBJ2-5	CSGRASGGQETQYF	TGTAGTGGAAGGGCTAGCGGGGGCCAAGAGACCCAGTACTTC
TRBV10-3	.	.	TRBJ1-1	CAISGGDTEAFF	TGTGCCATCAGCGGTGGGGACACTGAAGCTTTCTTT
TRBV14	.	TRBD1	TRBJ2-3	CASSQVTGTLSTDTQYF	TGTGCCAGCAGCCAAGTGACAGGGACATTGAGCACAGATACGCAGTATTTT
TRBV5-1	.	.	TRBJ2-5	CASSSTTGVRETQYF	TGCGCCAGCAGCTCGACTACAGGAGTCCGAGAGACCCAGTACTTC
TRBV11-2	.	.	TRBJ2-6	CASSLYGGPGEANVLTF	TGTGCCAGCAGCCTTTACGGGGGACCAGGAGAGGCCAACGTCCTGACTTTC
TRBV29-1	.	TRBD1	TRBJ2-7	CSVEDREYEQYF	TGCAGCGTTGAGGACAGGGAATACGAGCAGTACTTC
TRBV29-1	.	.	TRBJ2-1	CSVAPLWGEQFF	TGCAGCGTTGCACCCCTCTGGGGGGAGCAGTTCTTC
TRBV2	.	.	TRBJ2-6	CASTYRATGTVGANVLTF	TGTGCCAGCACCTATCGGGCGACAGGGACTGTTGGGGCCAACGTCCTGACTTTC
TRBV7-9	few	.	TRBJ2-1	CAGSLELYNEQFF	TGTGCCGGCAGCTTAGAACTATACAATGAGCAGTTCTTC
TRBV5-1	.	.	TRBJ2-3	CASSSPGADTQYF	TGCGCCAGCAGCAGTCCAGGGGCAGATACGCAGTATTTT
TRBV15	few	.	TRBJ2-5	CATSRDQAQMRETQYF	TGTGCCACCAGCAGAGATCAGGCCCAAATGAGGGAGACCCAGTACTTC
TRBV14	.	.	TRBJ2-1	CASSQESYEQFF	TGTGCCAGCAGCCAAGAGTCATATGAGCAGTTCTTC
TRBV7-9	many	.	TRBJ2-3	CASSLGADTQYF	TGTGCCAGCAGCTTAGGGGCAGATACGCAGTATTTT
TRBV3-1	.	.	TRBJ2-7	CASSQEVTIYEQYF	TGTGCCAGCAGCCAAGAGGTGACTATTTACGAGCAGTACTTC
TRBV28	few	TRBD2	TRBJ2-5	CASRDRGTSPLETQYF	TGTGCCAGCAGGGATCGAGGGACTAGCCCTCTGGAGACCCAGTACTTC
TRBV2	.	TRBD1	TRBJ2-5	CANLDRVRQTQYF	TGTGCCAACTTGGACAGGGTTAGGCAGACCCAGTACTTC
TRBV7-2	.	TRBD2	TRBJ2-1	CASRTGLAGGNEQFF	TGTGCCAGCAGAACGGGGCTAGCGGGGGGCAATGAGCAGTTCTTC
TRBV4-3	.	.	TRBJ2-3	CASSQDPGSTDTQYF	TGCGCCAGCAGCCAAGACCCCGGATCCACAGATACGCAGTATTTT
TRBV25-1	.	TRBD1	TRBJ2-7	CASRATGGSYEQYF	TGTGCCAGCAGAGCAACAGGGGGATCCTACGAGCAGTACTTC
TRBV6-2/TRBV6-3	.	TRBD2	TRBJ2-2	CASIQPGGAGVTGELFF	TGTGCCAGCATCCAACCCGGCGGAGCGGGAGTCACCGGGGAGCTGTTTTTT
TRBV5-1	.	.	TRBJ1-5	CASSLEGTGQPQHF	TGCGCCAGCAGCTTGGAAGGGACGGGCCAGCCCCAGCATTTT
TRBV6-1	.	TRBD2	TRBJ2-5	CASSDGLDKTQYF	TGTGCCAGCAGTGACGGACTAGATAAGACCCAGTACTTC
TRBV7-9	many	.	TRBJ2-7	CASTITTENSYEQYF	TGTGCCAGCACCATCACGACAGAAAACTCCTACGAGCAGTACTTC
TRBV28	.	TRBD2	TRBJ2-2	CASRQGLAGGFGELFF	TGTGCCAGCAGACAAGGACTAGCGGGAGGTTTCGGGGAGCTGTTTTTT
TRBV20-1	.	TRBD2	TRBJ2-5	CSASRLAGGPRIQETQYF	TGCAGTGCTAGTCGGCTAGCGGGAGGCCCGAGAATCCAAGAGACCCAGTACTTC
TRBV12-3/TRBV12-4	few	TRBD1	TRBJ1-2	CASSFTSQGARGYTF	TGTGCCAGCAGTTTTACTTCTCAGGGGGCAAGAGGCTACACCTTC
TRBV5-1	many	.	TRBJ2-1	CASSPVTYNEQFF	TGCGCCAGCTCACCGGTTACCTACAATGAGCAGTTCTTC
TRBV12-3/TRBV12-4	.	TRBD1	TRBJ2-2	CASILTGANTGELFF	TGTGCCAGCATTCTCACAGGGGCGAACACCGGGGAGCTGTTTTTT
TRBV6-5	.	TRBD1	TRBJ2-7	CASSYKGLTGGEDGVSYEQYF	TGTGCCAGCAGTTATAAGGGGCTGACAGGGGGCGAAGATGGGGTGTCCTACGAGCAGTACTTC
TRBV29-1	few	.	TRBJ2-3	CSVEGRTEPTFTDTQYF	TGCAGCGTTGAAGGGAGGACAGAGCCAACCTTCACAGATACGCAGTATTTT
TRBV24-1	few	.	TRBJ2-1	CATSDPGRGSYNEQFF	TGTGCCACCAGTGATCCCGGAAGGGGGTCGTACAATGAGCAGTTCTTC
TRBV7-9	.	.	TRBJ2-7	CASSLETHEQYF	TGTGCCAGCAGTCTAGAAACACACGAGCAGTACTTC
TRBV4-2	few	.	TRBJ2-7	CASSQEVWGYEQYF	TGTGCCAGCAGCCAAGAGGTATGGGGCTACGAGCAGTACTTC
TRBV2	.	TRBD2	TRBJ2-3	CASTLLAGAADTQYF	TGTGCCAGCACTCTACTAGCGGGGGCGGCAGATACGCAGTATTTT
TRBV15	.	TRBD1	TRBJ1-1	CATSIQGQPGTEAFF	TGTGCCACCAGCATCCAGGGACAGCCAGGGACTGAAGCTTTCTTT
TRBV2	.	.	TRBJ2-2	CASKSGTKTGELFF	TGTGCCAGCAAGTCCGGGACGAAAACCGGGGAGCTGTTTTTT
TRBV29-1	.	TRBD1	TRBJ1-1	CSVVRQGMNTEAFF	TGCAGCGTCGTTAGACAGGGGATGAACACTGAAGCTTTCTTT
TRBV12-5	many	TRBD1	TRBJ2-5	CASGSGTAQETQYF	TGTGCTAGTGGTTCCGGGACAGCCCAAGAGACCCAGTACTTC
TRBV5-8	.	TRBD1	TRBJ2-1	CASSLFGGTGGYNEQFF	TGTGCCAGCAGCTTGTTCGGCGGGACAGGGGGTTACAATGAGCAGTTCTTC
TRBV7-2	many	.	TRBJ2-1	CASSLSGTPYNEQFF	TGTGCCAGCAGCTTATCCGGGACTCCATACAATGAGCAGTTCTTC